The 19 T cell receptor beta chains listed next were all sequenced from one sample in a study of blood T cell repertoires in COVID-19. Repertoires were generated with immunoSEQ multiplex PCR, while TCRdb's copy carries only in-frame clones and drops some. The table includes 400,000 or so clones, around 89% detected once. Specimen: peripheral blood. Receptors were obtained from a woman aged 40 to 49 with COVID-19, enrolled during active disease.

The chain carries TRBV19 and TRBJ1-6; tentatively, D is TRBD1 (5 bases). The V and J ends lost 9 bases and 6 bases respectively, with 12 bases between them. This CDR3 has 13 amino acids. Germline values: CDR1 LNHDA, CDR2 SQIVND (reference sequence). The CDR3 here is CASSDRINSPLHF. Written as DNA, the CDR3 is TGTGCCAGCTCCGACAGAATTAATTCACCCCTCCACTTT.

This clone was seen at least ten times. V is TRBV5-1 and J is TRBJ2-1; a possible D gene is TRBD2 (6 bases). The CDR3 is 13 amino acids. CDR1 and CDR2 (germline): SGHRS, YFSETQ. V was clipped by 0 bases and J by 8 bases, with 9 bases between them. CDR3 in amino acids: CASSLEGRYEQFF. CDR3 nucleotide sequence: TGCGCCAGCAGCTTGGAGGGGAGGTATGAGCAGTTCTTC.

The chain combines TRBV3-1 (or the pseudogene TRBV3-2) with TRBJ1-5, with D uncertain. V was shortened by 1 base and J by 0 bases, with 7 bases between the two germline ends. The germline V gene has CDR1 LGHDT and CDR2 YNNKEL (reference sequence). This CDR3 has 15 amino acids. CDR3 sequence: CASSQGHFSNQPQHF. As DNA, the CDR3 is TGTGCCAGCAGCCAAGGACATTTTAGCAATCAGCCCCAGCATTTT.

A single count supports this clone. The chain combines TRBV10-3 with TRBJ1-2; D is unresolved. The CDR3 contains 14 residues. CDR1 is ENHRY, CDR2 SYGVKD, per germline. The V end lost 0 bases, the J end lost 8 bases, and 13 bases lay between the germline ends. This CDR3 reads CAISESGGGSGYTF. The CDR3 nucleotides read TGTGCCATCAGTGAGTCAGGTGGAGGGTCCGGCTACACCTTC.

The chain recombines TRBV27 with TRBJ1-5; D is unclear. This CDR3 is 14 amino acids long. V lost 3 bases and J 6 bases, leaving 12 bases between the germline ends. Germline-derived CDR1 and CDR2 are MNHEY and SMNVEV (reference sequence). Written as DNA, the CDR3 is TGTGCCAGCAGTTTCCTGGGAGTCTCTCAGCCCCAGCATTTT. The encoded protein is CASSFLGVSQPQHF.

CDR3 in DNA: TGTGCCAGCAGTAAACAGGGACAGCTGAACACTGAAGCTTTCTTT. Translated: CASSKQGQLNTEAFF. This chain joins TRBV6-1 and TRBJ1-1; 7 nucleotides agree with TRBD1. This CDR3 comprises 15 residues. V dropped 5 bases and J dropped 0; count of bases not matched to a gene: 6. The germline gives CDR1 MNHNS, CDR2 SASEGT.

The V call is TRBV27, the J call TRBJ2-5, with D possibly TRBD2 on 5 matching bases. The length of the CDR3 is 12 residues. Germline V gene data show CDR1 as MNHEY and CDR2 as SMNVEV (reference sequence). Trimming left V 5 bases short and J 4 bases short, with 8 bases between. This chain's CDR3 is CASSQAGETQYF. DNA of the CDR3: TGTGCCAGCAGTCAGGCGGGAGAGACCCAGTACTTC.

This chain connects TRBV6-2 or TRBV6-3 to TRBJ1-5; D call uncertain. This CDR3 is 14 amino acids long. V lost 2 bases and J 3 bases, leaving 8 bases between the germline ends. CDR1 is MNHEY, CDR2 SVGEGT, per germline. CDR3 protein: CASSYAGVNQPQHF. CDR3 coding DNA: TGTGCCAGCAGTTACGCCGGGGTCAATCAGCCCCAGCATTTT.

The V gene is TRBV6-5, the J gene TRBJ1-6; D is unclear. Germline CDR1 MNHEY, CDR2 SVGAGI. CDR3 length equals 12 residues. Trimming shortened V by 7 bases and J by 11 bases, and 12 bases separated the two germline ends. The CDR3 sequence: CASTGNSPPLHF. The CDR3 region has the DNA TGTGCCAGCACCGGGAACTCCCCACCCCTCCACTTT.

The chain couples TRBV28 to TRBJ2-7; 7 bases map to TRBD2. CDR3 size: 14 residues. V lost 6 bases, J lost 0 bases, and 5 bases stayed unmatched. Germline V lookup: CDR1 MDHEN, CDR2 SYDVKM. The CDR3 region is CASRDGGGSYEQYF. In DNA, the CDR3 is TGTGCCAGCAGGGACGGCGGGGGCTCCTACGAGCAGTACTTC. Supplemented by reference TRBV28 and TRBJ2-7, the full variable domain reads DVKVTQSSRYLVKRTGEKVFLECVQDMDHENMFWYRQDPGLGLRLIYFSYDVKMKEKGDIPEGYSVSREKKERFSLILESASTNQTSMYLCASRDGGGSYEQYFGPGTRLTVT.

CDR3 sequence reads: CASGLGQTNTEAFF. The CDR3 DNA reads TGTGCTAGTGGTTTGGGACAGACGAACACTGAAGCTTTCTTT. V usage is TRBV12-5 and J usage is TRBJ1-1; D possibly corresponds to TRBD1 (5 bases). CDR3 size: 14 residues. The germline V and J ends were trimmed by 1 base and 1 base, with 7 bases remaining between them. In germline, CDR1 is LGHNT, CDR2 FRNRAP.

The chain is built from TRBV19 and TRBJ2-1, with D perhaps matching TRBD2 (6 bases). V lost 4 bases to trimming and J lost 6 bases, with 13 bases between them. This CDR3 region has 14 residues. Per the germline V gene, CDR1 is LNHDA and CDR2 is SQIVND (reference sequence). In nucleotides, the CDR3 is TGTGCCAGTAGTAGGGACTTCTGGGGCAATGAGCAGTTCTTC. The encoded protein is CASSRDFWGNEQFF.

This sequence joins TRBV7-9 and TRBJ2-5; 9 nucleotides match TRBD1. Germline CDR1 is SEHNR and CDR2 is FQNEAQ (reference sequence). V was clipped by 4 bases and J by 5 bases; unmatched bases: 11. This CDR3 contains 16 residues. The CDR3: CASSSPDRGAWETQYF. In DNA, the CDR3 is TGTGCCAGCAGCTCCCCGGACAGGGGAGCATGGGAGACCCAGTACTTC.

The chain couples TRBV6-5 to TRBJ1-4; 7 bases agree with TRBD1. The CDR3 sequence is 14 residues long. With 6 bases clipped from V and 5 bases from J, the junction kept 6 bases outside the gene matches. In germline, CDR1 is MNHEY, CDR2 SVGAGI. CDR3 DNA: TGTGCCAGCAGACTGGGACAGCTAAATGAAAAACTGTTTTTT. It specifies CASRLGQLNEKLFF.

The CDR3: CAWTHRGGWEKLFF. The CDR3 DNA reads as TGTGCCTGGACCCACCGGGGGGGTTGGGAAAAACTGTTTTTT. This rearrangement joins TRBV30 to TRBJ1-4; a possible D gene is TRBD1 (5 bases). In germline, CDR1 is GTSNPN, CDR2 SVGIG (reference sequence). V lost 4 bases and J lost 8, with 17 bases in between. The CDR3 has 14 residues.

The chain has TRBV5-4 and TRBJ1-1, with D maybe TRBD1 (5 bases). CDR1 is SGHNT and CDR2 is YYREEE in the germline V gene (reference sequence). The CDR3 extends over 15 amino acids. With 4 bases removed from V and 0 bases from J, the gap between germline ends came to 13 bases. Here the CDR3 reads CASSTGHFMNTEAFF. The CDR3 coding sequence is TGTGCCAGCAGCACTGGACACTTCATGAACACTGAAGCTTTCTTT.

The table lists this clone with a few counts. The chain employs TRBV29-1 and TRBJ1-1; TRBD1 aligns across 8 bases. The CDR3 contains 13 residues. The V gene's germline CDR1 is SQVTM and CDR2 ANQGSEA. J was trimmed by 4 bases and V by 7 bases; bases with no gene match: 8. The CDR3 is CSGRTGFGTEAFF. CDR3 DNA sequence: TGCAGCGGGCGGACAGGGTTCGGCACTGAAGCTTTCTTT.

The V and J genes are TRBV7-9 and TRBJ2-7, with D perhaps matching TRBD1 (7 bases). The CDR3 is 17 amino acids. Between the trimmed V and J ends, which lost 1 base and 1 base, there was a span of 17 bases. Germline CDR1 and CDR2: SEHNR and FQNEAQ (reference sequence). CDR3 amino acids: CASSLGQGGPTSYEQYF. CDR3 nucleotides: TGTGCCAGCAGCTTAGGCCAGGGGGGTCCGACTTCCTACGAGCAGTACTTC.

The J gene is TRBJ1-1, the V gene TRBV7-2; D is unresolved. Germline values: CDR1 SGHTA, CDR2 FQGNSA. The CDR3 runs 14 residues. The V gene lost 2 bases and the J gene lost 1 base, with 8 bases spanning the gap. CDR3 nucleotide sequence: TGTGCCAGCAGCTTAATTCGGTCGAACACTGAAGCTTTCTTT. Translated: CASSLIRSNTEAFF.